Sequencing of this T cell receptor (beta chain) was carried out in a study of CD8 T cells in Susac syndrome. Random hexamers were used to reverse transcribe 0.5 to 1 ug of RNA. Multiplex immunoSEQ PCR targeted 54 Vbeta and 13 Jbeta TCR beta segments. TCRdb reprocessed the immunoSEQ multiplex PCR reads with MiXCR, giving one entry per CDR3 protein. The profile covers 160,000 or so distinct CDR3 sequences, with approximately 95% appearing a single time and roughly 0.16% taken by the ten largest. Those who served as multiple sclerosis controls were treatment-naive patients with stable or active relapsing-remitting disease. TEMRA cells were enriched by FACS, and CD4+ and CD8+ T cells were negatively isolated. Germline lookup yields CDR1 SGHDT and CDR2 YYEEEE. The CDR3 spans 16 residues. J was trimmed by 2 bases and V by 3 bases; bases with no gene match: 6.

The receptor was isolated from a human donor with multiple sclerosis. The V call is TRBV5-6, the J call TRBJ2-3; 10 bases fit TRBD2. Sequenced material: CD8+ T cells from PBMCs. The CDR3 bases are TGTGCCAGCAGCTCTAGCGGGAGTTTCTTCACAGATACGCAGTATTTT. Translating it yields CASSSSGSFFTDTQYF.